Below, 21 T cell receptor beta chains from the same sample are listed, as sequenced in a study of identical twins. From the 5' RACE reads, TCRdb called clonotypes with MiXCR, one entry per CDR3 protein. The data show around 960,000 distinct CDR3 sequences, more than 9% seen once. These data were also filed under a second study, of yellow fever vaccine responses in identical twins.

Input material: PBMCs. These receptors were obtained from a woman between 18 and 29 years old in good health.

This clonotype was counted a few times. This chain uses TRBV5-5 with TRBJ2-5; the D gene could be TRBD1 or TRBD2 (5 bases each). Per the germline V gene, CDR1 is SGHKS and CDR2 is YYEKEE (reference sequence). V lost 2 bases to trimming and J lost 1 base, with 18 bases between them. This CDR3 contains 17 residues. The CDR3 here is CASSLRGVPEGQETQYF. The CDR3 coding sequence is TGTGCCAGCAGCTTACGAGGGGTCCCAGAGGGCCAAGAGACCCAGTACTTC.

The chain's CDR3 is CAISEAGGNTIYF. CDR3 in DNA: TGTGCCATCAGTGAGGCAGGAGGAAACACCATATATTTT. The chain links TRBV10-3 to TRBJ1-3; unclear D gene. The CDR3 is 13 amino acids. Trimming removed 2 bases at V and 4 bases at J, with 6 bases between. The germline V gene encodes CDR1 ENHRY and CDR2 SYGVKD.

This clonotype has only a few counts. CDR3 in amino acids: CASSQVQSEAFF. The CDR3 nucleotides are TGTGCCAGCAGCCAAGTACAATCTGAAGCTTTCTTT. The rearrangement links TRBV3-1 to TRBJ1-1; D gene ambiguous. Germline assignment: CDR1 LGHDT and CDR2 YNNKEL (reference sequence). The CDR3 is 12 residues long. Trimming pared 1 base from V and 6 bases from J, leaving 6 bases between. The whole variable domain, filled in from reference TRBV3-1 and TRBJ1-1, reads DTAVSQTPKYLVTQMGNDKSIKCEQNLGHDTMYWYKQDSKKFLKIMFSYNNKELIINETVPNRFSPKSPDKAHLNLHINSLELGDSAVYFCASSQVQSEAFFGQGTRLTVV.

The chain links TRBV20-1 to TRBJ2-3, with unresolved D. The V gene's germline CDR1 is DFQATT and CDR2 SNEGSKA (reference sequence). The germline V and J ends were trimmed by 6 bases and 3 bases, with 16 bases remaining between them. The CDR3 sequence is 14 residues long. Written as DNA, the CDR3 is TGCAGTGCCCCTTCGCCAACTACAACAGATACGCAGTATTTT. Translated: CSAPSPTTTDTQYF.

This chain uses TRBV28 with TRBJ2-1; TRBD1 matches 8 bases. This CDR3 is 14 amino acids long. V trimming: 5 bases; J trimming: 6 bases; junction bases outside the gene matches: 6. From germline, CDR1 is MDHEN and CDR2 SYDVKM. CDR3 amino acids: CASSPPDRANEQFF. The CDR3 region has the DNA TGTGCCAGCAGTCCACCGGACAGGGCCAATGAGCAGTTCTTC.

This clonotype has at least ten counts. The V call is TRBV5-8, the J call TRBJ2-3, with 7 nucleotides matching TRBD2. The germline CDR1 and CDR2 sequences are SGHTS and YDEGEE. The V segment lost 4 bases and the J segment 0 bases; nucleotides outside the gene matches: 5. This CDR3 has 15 amino acids. CDR3 amino acids: CASSLSGMSTDTQYF. The CDR3, as DNA: TGTGCCAGCAGCCTCAGCGGGATGAGCACAGATACGCAGTATTTT.

This clonotype was observed a handful of times. CDR3 in amino acids: CASSLLWTNEQFF. In DNA, the CDR3 is TGTGCCAGCAGCTTATTATGGACCAATGAGCAGTTCTTC. V gene TRBV13 combines with J gene TRBJ2-1; D gene unclear. Germline V lookup: CDR1 PRHDT, CDR2 FYEKMQ (reference sequence). Trimming stripped 2 bases from V and 6 bases from J, with 8 bases between. This CDR3 region has 13 residues.

The gene calls are TRBV20-1 and TRBJ1-3, with D possibly TRBD1 on 6 matching bases. V shed 6 bases and J shed 2 bases, with 14 bases lying between them. Germline V lookup: CDR1 DFQATT, CDR2 SNEGSKA (reference sequence). This CDR3 comprises 14 residues. CDR3 region: CSAPTGIAGNTIYF. CDR3 in DNA: TGCAGTGCGCCCACAGGGATCGCTGGAAACACCATATATTTT.

The V and J genes are TRBV5-1 and TRBJ2-1; 8 nucleotides agree with TRBD1. Losses at the gene ends were 4 bases for V and 3 bases for J; bases not matched to a gene: 12. There are 17 residues in the CDR3. In germline, CDR1 is SGHRS, CDR2 YFSETQ. The CDR3 loop is CASSMGQAGTLYNEQFF. CDR3 sequence (DNA): TGCGCCAGCAGCATGGGACAGGCGGGGACCCTCTACAATGAGCAGTTCTTC.

This clonotype was seen at least ten times. The rearrangement joins TRBV12-3 or TRBV12-4 to TRBJ1-5; 8 bases line up with TRBD1. J gave up 2 bases and V 3 bases, and 6 bases lay outside the gene matches. The CDR3 covers 16 residues. The CDR3 is CASSFGQGNRNQPQHF. The CDR3 DNA sequence: TGTGCCAGCAGTTTTGGACAGGGCAACCGCAATCAGCCCCAGCATTTT.

The chain recombines TRBV5-1 with TRBJ2-3; 8 nucleotides agree with TRBD2. The CDR3 runs to 15 residues. The ends lost 3 bases at V and 4 bases at J; junction bases unmatched: 7. The germline gives CDR1 SGHRS, CDR2 YFSETQ. The CDR3 nucleotides are TGCGCCAGCAGCTCAGTCAGCGGGAGCTCAGATACGCAGTATTTT. Its protein product is CASSSVSGSSDTQYF.

The V call is TRBV29-1, the J call TRBJ2-3, with no clear D. The CDR3 sequence is 13 residues long. The V and J ends lost 0 bases and 4 bases respectively, with 8 bases between them. Germline V gives CDR1 SQVTM, CDR2 ANQGSEA. Written as DNA, the CDR3 is TGCAGCGTTGAAGAATCGGCTTCAGATACGCAGTATTTT. This encodes CSVEESASDTQYF.

This clonotype was observed a few times. The V call is TRBV27, the J call TRBJ2-1; D assignment may be TRBD1 or TRBD2 (6 bases each). Germline V gives CDR1 MNHEY, CDR2 SMNVEV (reference sequence). Trimming took off 6 bases at V and 2 bases at J, with 14 bases between the two ends. This CDR3 contains 15 residues. This CDR3 is CASRTLGGAYNEQFF. CDR3 nucleotide sequence: TGTGCCAGCAGGACACTCGGGGGCGCCTACAATGAGCAGTTCTTC.

The chain uses TRBV7-6 and TRBJ2-2, with D maybe TRBD2 (5 bases). Trimming took off 1 base at V and 5 bases at J, with 11 bases between the two ends. CDR3 length: 15 amino acids. In germline, CDR1 is SGHVS, CDR2 FNYEAQ. CDR3 nucleotide sequence: TGTGCCAGCAGCTTAGGGCTAGGAGGTACCGGGGAGCTGTTTTTT. This gives the protein CASSLGLGGTGELFF.

This clonotype was picked up many times. CDR3 in amino acids: CASSPGTGSYEQYV. The CDR3 DNA follows: TGTGCCAGCAGCCCGGGGACAGGGTCGTACGAGCAGTACGTC. The chain joins TRBV28 to TRBJ2-7; TRBD1 matches 9 bases. J gave up 4 bases and V 6 bases, and 7 bases lay outside the gene matches. Germline loops: CDR1 MDHEN, CDR2 SYDVKM. The CDR3 runs 14 residues.

This clonotype was observed a handful of times. The CDR3 bases are TGTGCCAGCAGCCAAGACACTAGCGGGGGGGCCGGGGAGCTGTTTTTT. Its translation is CASSQDTSGGAGELFF. The J gene is TRBJ2-2, the V gene TRBV4-2; 13 positions match TRBD2. CDR3 length equals 16 residues. The V gene's germline CDR1 is LGHNA and CDR2 YNFKEQ. V dropped 0 bases and J dropped 6; count of bases not matched to a gene: 1.

This clonotype was recorded at least ten times. This chain's CDR3 is CASSLAHGGTGGSRSNQPQHF. The DNA of the CDR3 is TGTGCCAGCAGTTTAGCCCACGGGGGGACAGGGGGTTCACGTAGCAATCAGCCCCAGCATTTT. The V gene is TRBV12-3 or TRBV12-4, the J gene TRBJ1-5; 11 nucleotides agree with TRBD1. CDR3 length: 21 residues. Unmatched junction bases numbered 13, after V lost 0 bases and J lost 0 bases.

Written as DNA, the CDR3 is TGTGCCAGCAGTGATCCGGGACAGGGTCTTTCTGAAGCTTTCTTT. Translated, it gives CASSDPGQGLSEAFF. The chain uses TRBV6-1 and TRBJ1-1, with TRBD1 matching over 9 bases. After removal of 3 bases from V and 6 bases from J, the junction contained 8 bases not matched to a gene. The germline V gene encodes CDR1 MNHNS and CDR2 SASEGT. The CDR3 is made up of 15 amino acids.

This clonotype has just a few counts. The gene calls are TRBV7-9 and TRBJ2-1, with D perhaps matching TRBD1 or TRBD2 (5 bases each). V was trimmed by 8 bases and J by 8 bases, leaving 10 bases between them. The CDR3 loop spans 11 amino acids. The germline CDR1 and CDR2 sequences are SEHNR and FQNEAQ (reference sequence). Here the CDR3 reads CASYEGYEQFF. DNA for the CDR3: TGTGCCAGCTACGAGGGGTATGAGCAGTTCTTC.

This chain connects TRBV5-1 to TRBJ2-3; D possibly corresponds to TRBD1 (5 bases). The V end lost 0 bases, the J end lost 0 bases, and 14 bases lay between the germline ends. Looked up from germline, CDR1 is SGHRS and CDR2 is YFSETQ. CDR3 size: 17 residues. The CDR3 region has the DNA TGCGCCAGCAGCTTGGCCGCAGGGTCATACAGCACAGATACGCAGTATTTT. It is translated as CASSLAAGSYSTDTQYF. The whole variable domain, filled in from reference TRBV5-1 and TRBJ2-3, reads KAGVTQTPRYLIKTRGQQVTLSCSPISGHRSVSWYQQTPGQGLQFLFEYFSETQRNKGNFPGRFSGRQFSNSRSEMNVSTLELGDSALYLCASSLAAGSYSTDTQYFGPGTRLTVL.

This clonotype was seen many times. The chain recombines TRBV10-2 with TRBJ1-1, with unresolved D. The CDR3 runs 13 residues. CDR1 is WSHSY and CDR2 is SAAADI in the germline V gene. V gave up 7 bases and J gave up 5 bases, with 14 bases separating them. CDR3 region: CASTPRWLTEAFF. CDR3 coding DNA: TGCGCCAGCACTCCTCGTTGGTTGACTGAAGCTTTCTTT.